The 8 T cell receptor beta chains reported below all come from one sample, sequenced in a study of cytomegalovirus exposure and HLA in healthy donors. Sequencing was performed with immunoSEQ multiplex PCR; in TCRdb, only in-frame clones are kept and a portion is missing. The table has about 120,000 clones, roughly nine tenths seen once. Sequenced: PBMCs. These receptors came from a woman between 18 and 29 years old in good health and CMV-seronegative.

In DNA form, the CDR3 reads TGCAGCGTTGTAGGGGGGGCAGGGAAAAGCACAGATACGCAGTATTTT. Translation: CSVVGGAGKSTDTQYF. V usage is TRBV29-1 and J usage is TRBJ2-3; TRBD2 might be the D (7 bases). The ends were cut back, 4 bases at V and 0 bases at J, with 17 bases in the middle. Germline CDR1 and CDR2: SQVTM and ANQGSEA. CDR3 length equals 16 residues.

The chain links TRBV6-5 to TRBJ2-1; 11 bases line up with TRBD2. The germline gives CDR1 MNHEY, CDR2 SVGAGI. The CDR3 extends over 14 amino acids. V lost 5 bases and J lost 4; bases outside the gene matches: 1. CDR3 nucleotide sequence: TGTGCCAGCAGTATAGCGGGGGGGTACAATGAGCAGTTCTTC. It yields the protein CASSIAGGYNEQFF.

At least ten counts were recorded for this clone. This chain connects TRBV18 to TRBJ1-6; the match to TRBD1 covers 10 bases. Germline CDR1 KGHSH, CDR2 LQKENI. Trimming cost V 5 bases and J 9 bases; bases outside gene matches: 4. This CDR3 contains 14 residues. The CDR3 is CASSSDRGGSPLHF. The CDR3 DNA reads TGTGCCAGCTCATCGGACAGGGGGGGTTCACCCCTCCACTTT.

The chain joins TRBV18 to TRBJ2-7, with a tentative D call TRBD1 (5 bases). The V gene lost 3 bases and the J gene lost 6 bases, with 15 bases spanning the gap. The CDR3 is 14 amino acids. Per germline, CDR1 KGHSH and CDR2 LQKENI. The CDR3: CASSPPAGQGEQYF. CDR3 DNA: TGTGCCAGCTCACCCCCGGCAGGGCAAGGCGAGCAGTACTTC.

This clone was picked up many times. The chain employs TRBV5-1 and TRBJ1-2; D not resolved. The CDR3 length is 15 residues. Germline V CDR1 and CDR2: SGHRS, YFSETQ. V gave up 5 bases and J gave up 5 bases, with 19 bases separating them. Here the CDR3 reads CASRYASSGPYGYTF. The CDR3 nucleotides read TGCGCCAGCAGGTACGCGTCGTCCGGTCCTTATGGCTACACCTTC.

The chain combines TRBV7-3 with TRBJ1-1, with a weak D call TRBD1 (5 bases). Trimming shortened V by 4 bases and J by 4 bases, and 10 bases separated the two germline ends. CDR1 and CDR2 from the germline V gene are SGHTA and FQGTGA. CDR3 length: 13 residues. For the CDR3, the DNA is TGTGCCAGCAGCTCCCCGGGGGGCACTGAAGCTTTCTTT. The encoded protein is CASSSPGGTEAFF.

This clone was seen only once. The chain couples TRBV6-6 to TRBJ1-1; D is unclear. Germline V gene sequence: CDR1 MNHNY, CDR2 SVGAGI (reference sequence). Trimming pared 1 base from V and 1 base from J, leaving 4 bases between. The CDR3 has 13 residues. As DNA, the CDR3 is TGTGCCAGCAGTTACTTACAGAACACTGAAGCTTTCTTT. This sequence encodes CASSYLQNTEAFF.

This chain joins TRBV5-1 and TRBJ1-1; TRBD1 might be the D (6 bases). The CDR3 length is 13 residues. With 4 bases removed from V and 1 base from J, the gap between germline ends came to 8 bases. Per germline, CDR1 SGHRS and CDR2 YFSETQ. The chain's CDR3 is CASSVDRNTEAFF. As DNA, the CDR3 is TGCGCCAGCAGCGTGGACAGGAACACTGAAGCTTTCTTT.